This T cell receptor beta chain came from a study of blood T cells in healthy people across ages. PBMCs numbering at least 6.5 million were isolated per sample. CDR3 length: 15 residues. V was clipped by 5 bases and J by 6 bases; unmatched bases: 6. Germline-derived CDR1 and CDR2 are SGHTA and FQGNSA. Combining a sample-barcoded 5' primer with a J-beta primer mix, a second PCR ran for roughly 7 to 12 cycles. TCRdb called the 5' RACE reads again in MiXCR, with one record for every CDR3 protein. The top ten hold 7% to 9% of the sample, which has 1.5 million to 2 million distinct CDR3 sequences, 28% seen once.

This TCR came from a woman aged 25 to 39 in good health. V is TRBV7-2 and J is TRBJ2-7, with 14 bases identical to TRBD2. The specimen sequenced was blood. CDR3 sequence (DNA): TGTGCCAGCAGCCCAGGGGGGACTAGCGGGGGCGAGCAGTACTTC. It specifies CASSPGGTSGGEQYF. Full variable domain (remainder filled in from reference TRBV7-2 and TRBJ2-7): GAGVSQSPSNKVTEKGKDVELRCDPISGHTALYWYRQSLGQGLEFLIYFQGNSAPDKSGLPSDRFSAERTGGSVSTLTIQRTQQEDSAVYLCASSPGGTSGGEQYFGPGTRLTVT.